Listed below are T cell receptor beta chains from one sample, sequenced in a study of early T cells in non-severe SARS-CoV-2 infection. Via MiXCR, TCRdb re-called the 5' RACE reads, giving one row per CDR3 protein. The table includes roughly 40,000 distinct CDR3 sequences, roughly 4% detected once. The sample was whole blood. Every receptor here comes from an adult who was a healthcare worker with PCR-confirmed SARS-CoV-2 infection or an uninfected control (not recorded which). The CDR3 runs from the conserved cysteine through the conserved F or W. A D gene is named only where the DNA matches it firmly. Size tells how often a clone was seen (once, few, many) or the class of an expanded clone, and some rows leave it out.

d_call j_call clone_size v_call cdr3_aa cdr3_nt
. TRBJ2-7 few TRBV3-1 CASSQGGGSHEQYF TGTGCCAGCAGCCAAGGGGGCGGAAGCCACGAGCAGTACTTC
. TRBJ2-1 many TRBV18 CASSYSNPPNEQFF TGTGCCAGCTCATATTCAAACCCTCCCAATGAGCAGTTCTTC
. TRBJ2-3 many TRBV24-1 CATSDPLSPSTDTQYF TGTGCCACCAGTGACCCCCTTTCCCCTAGCACAGATACGCAGTATTTT
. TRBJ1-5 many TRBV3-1 CASSRAGSNQPQHF TGTGCCAGCAGCCGAGCAGGATCCAATCAGCCCCAGCATTTT
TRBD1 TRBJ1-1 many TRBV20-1 CSATRGDTEAFF TGCAGTGCTACCAGGGGGGACACTGAAGCTTTCTTT
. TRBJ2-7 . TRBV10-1 CASSRDIYEQYF TGCGCCAGCAGTCGGGACATCTACGAGCAGTACTTC
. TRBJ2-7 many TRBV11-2 CASSSPSSGNYEQYF TGTGCCAGCAGCTCCCCGTCGTCAGGTAACTACGAGCAGTACTTC
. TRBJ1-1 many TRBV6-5 CASSPAGRGNTEAFF TGTGCCAGCAGCCCCGCAGGACGGGGGAACACTGAAGCTTTCTTT
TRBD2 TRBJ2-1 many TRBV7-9 CASSRGGSGTSYNEQFF TGTGCCAGCAGCCGGGGAGGTTCCGGGACTAGCTACAATGAGCAGTTCTTC
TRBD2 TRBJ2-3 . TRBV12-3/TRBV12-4 CASSRPRELTDTQYF TGTGCCAGCTCTCGCCCGCGGGAGTTGACAGATACGCAGTATTTT
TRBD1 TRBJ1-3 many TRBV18 CASSQGQVEGNTIYF TGTGCCAGCTCCCAAGGACAGGTGGAAGGAAACACCATATATTTT
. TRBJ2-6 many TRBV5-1 CASSLYPGANVLTF TGCGCCAGCAGCTTGTATCCTGGGGCCAACGTCCTGACTTTC
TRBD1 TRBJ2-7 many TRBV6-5 CASRPSGQGASRYEQYF TGTGCCAGCAGGCCGTCGGGACAGGGGGCTTCTCGCTACGAGCAGTACTTC
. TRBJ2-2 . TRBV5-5 CASSPGIGSGTGELFF TGTGCCAGCAGCCCCGGGATTGGCAGTGGCACCGGGGAGCTGTTTTTT
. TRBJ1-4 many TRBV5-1 CASSLRWGSNEKLFF TGCGCCAGCAGCTTGAGATGGGGTTCCAATGAAAAACTGTTTTTT
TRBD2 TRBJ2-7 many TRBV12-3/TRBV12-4 CASSPGLAGALGEEQYF TGTGCCAGCAGCCCCGGACTAGCGGGAGCCCTGGGGGAAGAGCAGTACTTC
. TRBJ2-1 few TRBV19 CASSALPEGNEQFF TGTGCCAGTAGTGCCCTCCCTGAGGGGAATGAGCAGTTCTTC
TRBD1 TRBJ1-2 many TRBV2 CASRPLTGGIGYTF TGTGCCAGCAGGCCCTTGACAGGGGGCATTGGCTACACCTTC
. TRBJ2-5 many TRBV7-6 CASNLGPTQGTQYF TGTGCCAGCAACCTGGGCCCTACGCAGGGGACCCAGTACTTC
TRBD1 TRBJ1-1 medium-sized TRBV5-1 CASSMTGPPVTEAFF TGCGCCAGCAGCATGACAGGGCCTCCGGTGACTGAAGCTTTCTTT
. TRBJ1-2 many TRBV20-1 CSARTGLFDGYTF TGCAGTGCTAGGACAGGCCTTTTTGATGGCTACACCTTC
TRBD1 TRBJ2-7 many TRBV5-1 CASSSGTGPTYEQYF TGCGCCAGCAGTTCCGGGACAGGTCCGACCTACGAGCAGTACTTC
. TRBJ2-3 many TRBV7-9 CASSFQGGRETTDTQYF TGTGCCAGCAGCTTCCAAGGGGGGCGGGAGACCACAGATACGCAGTATTTT
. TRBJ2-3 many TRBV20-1 CSASLTDTQYF TGCAGTGCTAGTCTAACAGATACGCAGTATTTT
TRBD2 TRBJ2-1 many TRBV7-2 CASSLGTSGTFNEQFF TGTGCCAGCAGCTTGGGGACTAGCGGGACCTTCAATGAGCAGTTCTTC
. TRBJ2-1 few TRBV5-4 CASSFAGEQFF TGTGCCAGCAGCTTTGCTGGTGAGCAGTTCTTC
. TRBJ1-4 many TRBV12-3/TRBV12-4 CASSLQGRKEKLFF TGTGCCAGCAGTTTGCAGGGTAGAAAAGAAAAACTGTTTTTT
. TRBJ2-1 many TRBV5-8 CASSPLHYNEQFF TGTGCCAGCAGCCCGCTTCATTACAATGAGCAGTTCTTC
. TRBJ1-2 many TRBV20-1 CSARDRSYGYTF TGCAGTGCTAGAGACCGATCCTATGGCTACACCTTC
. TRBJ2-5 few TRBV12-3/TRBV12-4 CASSSGPSQETQYF TGTGCCAGCAGTTCCGGCCCGAGCCAAGAGACCCAGTACTTC
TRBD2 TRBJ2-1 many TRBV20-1 CSAKRAGVLYNEQFF TGCAGTGCAAAGAGGGCGGGGGTCCTCTACAATGAGCAGTTCTTC
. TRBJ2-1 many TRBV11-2 CASSQLAGEQFF TGTGCCAGCAGTCAACTAGCTGGGGAGCAGTTCTTC
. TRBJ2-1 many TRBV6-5 CASSTGRGGNEQFF TGTGCCAGCAGTACCGGTCGTGGGGGGAATGAGCAGTTCTTC
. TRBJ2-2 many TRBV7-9 CASSLSGSRELFF TGTGCCAGCAGCTTAAGTGGTAGCCGGGAGCTGTTTTTT
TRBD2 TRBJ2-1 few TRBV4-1 CASSPLAGGHNEQFF TGCGCCAGCAGCCCCCTGGCGGGGGGCCACAATGAGCAGTTCTTC
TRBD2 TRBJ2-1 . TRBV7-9 CASRGTSLQTSYNEQFF TGTGCCAGCAGGGGGACTAGTCTTCAGACATCCTACAATGAGCAGTTCTTC
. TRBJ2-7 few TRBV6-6 CASSYIKGDSYEQYF TGTGCCAGCAGTTACATTAAGGGGGACTCCTACGAGCAGTACTTC
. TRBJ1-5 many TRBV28 CASRATGKGLPQPQHF TGTGCCAGCAGGGCCACAGGGAAGGGGTTACCTCAGCCCCAGCATTTT
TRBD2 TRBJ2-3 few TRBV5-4 CASSFHLAGGYTDTQYF TGTGCCAGCAGCTTCCACCTAGCGGGGGGATACACAGATACGCAGTATTTT
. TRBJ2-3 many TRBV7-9 CASSGRVVGAQYF TGTGCCAGCAGCGGAAGGGTTGTGGGAGCGCAGTATTTT